The next 23 T cell receptor beta chains were all read from a single sample in a study of graft-versus-host responses after intestinal transplantation. Assay used: immunoSEQ multiplex PCR; TCRdb lists only in-frame clones, some missing. The sample has more than 80,000 clones, 88% seen once. The antigens of these receptors remain unknown. The material was unstimulated CD4+ T cells sorted from spleen or lymph node cells, obtained before transplant. Every receptor here comes from a human donor who was the organ donor for an intestinal transplant.

CDR3 in DNA: TGTGCCAGCAGCTTCGGGGGACAGGGAGGGGAAAAACTGTTTTTT. Translated, it gives CASSFGGQGGEKLFF. The rearrangement links TRBV7-8 to TRBJ1-4; 9 positions agree with TRBD1. This CDR3 region has 15 residues. CDR1 is SGHVS, CDR2 FQNEAQ, per germline. V lost 3 bases, J lost 8 bases, and 7 bases stayed unmatched.

The chain couples TRBV7-9 to TRBJ2-1, with 9 bases identical to TRBD2. The length of the CDR3 is 17 residues. From germline, CDR1 is SEHNR and CDR2 FQNEAQ (reference sequence). With V trimmed by 5 bases and J by 10 bases, 18 bases remained unmatched. The CDR3 loop is CASSPALWAGGRGEQFF. CDR3 coding DNA: TGTGCCAGCAGCCCCGCGCTTTGGGCGGGGGGGCGAGGGGAGCAGTTCTTC.

The CDR3 here is CASSPRTGSQPQHF. The DNA for the CDR3 is TGTGCCAGCAGCCCCCGGACAGGGAGTCAGCCCCAGCATTTT. The chain has TRBV5-6 and TRBJ1-5; 8 bases match TRBD1. The CDR3 is 14 amino acids. The ends lost 4 bases at V and 6 bases at J; junction bases unmatched: 6. CDR1 is SGHDT, CDR2 YYEEEE, per germline.

This chain uses TRBV10-3 with TRBJ2-5, with D tentatively TRBD2 (6 bases). CDR3 size: 13 residues. V was clipped by 8 bases and J by 3 bases, with 13 bases between them. Germline values: CDR1 ENHRY, CDR2 SYGVKD. The CDR3 DNA is TGTGCCATCGGCCCTAGCGTAGAAGAGACCCAGTACTTC. Protein product: CAIGPSVEETQYF.

The chain couples TRBV6-5 to TRBJ2-3; 9 nucleotides match TRBD2. The CDR3 contains 14 residues. Losses at the gene ends were 6 bases for V and 6 bases for J; bases not matched to a gene: 7. Germline V CDR1 and CDR2: MNHEY, SVGAGI. DNA of the CDR3: TGTGCCAGCAGACACAAGCGGGGGGCGGATACGCAGTATTTT. Its protein is CASRHKRGADTQYF.

The V call is TRBV4-1, the J call TRBJ2-3; 8 nucleotides match TRBD2. The CDR3 sequence is 16 residues long. Germline V CDR1 and CDR2: MGHRA, YSYEKL. Trimming took 1 base from V and 1 from J; bases not matched to a gene: 4. The CDR3 loop is CASSQGTLAGTDTQYF. CDR3 in DNA: TGCGCCAGCAGCCAAGGAACACTAGCGGGCACAGATACGCAGTATTTT.

Only one count was recorded for this clone. The V and J genes are TRBV28 and TRBJ1-5; D is undetermined. From germline, CDR1 is MDHEN and CDR2 SYDVKM. The V end lost 2 bases, the J end lost 5 bases, and 10 bases lay between the germline ends. This CDR3 is built from 14 residues. DNA for the CDR3: TGTGCCAGCAGTTTAAACCCGGTCCATCAGCCCCAGCATTTT. Residues: CASSLNPVHQPQHF. Variable domain in full (rest from reference TRBV28 and TRBJ1-5): DVKVTQSSRYLVKRTGEKVFLECVQDMDHENMFWYRQDPGLGLRLIYFSYDVKMKEKGDIPEGYSVSREKKERFSLILESASTNQTSMYLCASSLNPVHQPQHFGDGTRLSIL.

The chain is built from TRBV7-2 and TRBJ1-3, with D possibly matching TRBD1 (6 bases). The V end lost 6 bases, the J end lost 6 bases, and 12 bases lay between the germline ends. CDR1 is SGHTA and CDR2 is FQGNSA in the germline V gene. The length of the CDR3 is 13 residues. As DNA, the CDR3 is TGTGCCAGCAGGGAGACAGGTTCAAACACCATATATTTT. Residues: CASRETGSNTIYF.

This clone was counted between two and nine times. The V and J genes are TRBV6-5 and TRBJ1-2, with TRBD1 as a possible D gene (6 bases). The CDR3 is 14 residues long. Between the trimmed V and J ends, which lost 4 bases and 6 bases, there was a span of 15 bases. Germline V gene sequence: CDR1 MNHEY, CDR2 SVGAGI. The CDR3 protein is CASSWERTGNGYTF. CDR3 DNA sequence: TGTGCCAGCAGTTGGGAACGTACAGGGAATGGCTACACCTTC.

The rearrangement links TRBV7-9 to TRBJ2-3, with 7 positions matching TRBD2. CDR1 SEHNR and CDR2 FQNEAQ come from the germline V gene (reference sequence). V lost 5 bases to trimming and J lost 14 bases; unmatched junction nucleotides: 19. This CDR3 has 15 residues. In DNA, the CDR3 is TGTGCCAGCAGCCCACGGGGCAATTCTAGCGGACGTCCGTATTTT. It translates to CASSPRGNSSGRPYF.

As DNA, the CDR3 is TGTGCCAGCAGCTTAGTGGGGACTAGCGGGGGAGAGGATCCCTACGAGCAGTACTTC. Protein product: CASSLVGTSGGEDPYEQYF. The chain has TRBV7-6 and TRBJ2-7; TRBD2 agrees at 14 bases. V was pared by 1 base and J by 2 bases, with 10 bases of the junction left unmatched. CDR1 SGHVS and CDR2 FNYEAQ come from the germline V gene. The CDR3 contains 19 residues.

The DNA for the CDR3 is TGTGCCAGCAGTTGGGGGACGGGACAGGGGATGAGGGGCTACACCTTC. Its translation: CASSWGTGQGMRGYTF. The rearrangement links TRBV28 to TRBJ1-2; 10 bases are a match to TRBD1. The CDR3 has 16 residues. Germline loops: CDR1 MDHEN, CDR2 SYDVKM. The trim removed 4 bases at V and 8 bases at J, leaving 13 bases unmatched.

The rearrangement links TRBV28 to TRBJ1-2, with TRBD1 matching 8 bases. Germline CDR1 reads MDHEN; CDR2 reads SYDVKM. With 5 bases clipped from V and 4 bases from J, the junction kept 9 bases outside the gene matches. This CDR3 has 15 residues. DNA for the CDR3: TGTGCCAGCAGTCAGGGACAGGAGGGGGTCTATGGCTACACCTTC. Its protein is CASSQGQEGVYGYTF.

The chain joins TRBV28 to TRBJ2-5; TRBD1 matches 8 bases. Trimming took 3 bases from V and 11 from J; bases not matched to a gene: 14. The germline CDR1 and CDR2 sequences are MDHEN and SYDVKM. CDR3 size: 15 residues. CDR3 sequence (DNA): TGTGCCAGCAGTTTTCGGGACAGGCCAATACGAGAGCAGTACTTC. Amino acids: CASSFRDRPIREQYF.

The chain carries TRBV19 and TRBJ1-1; D call uncertain. Trimming took 2 bases from V and 10 from J, leaving 11 bases between them. This CDR3 comprises 12 residues. In germline, CDR1 is LNHDA, CDR2 SQIVND (reference sequence). The CDR3 coding sequence is TGTGCCAGTAGTATACTAGGTATAGCAGCTTTCTTT. Protein: CASSILGIAAFF.

In DNA form, the CDR3 reads TGTGCCAGCAGTGAAGTTGGGCGCATTGGCTACGAGCAGTACTTC. It codes for CASSEVGRIGYEQYF. The chain has TRBV2 and TRBJ2-7; D gene uncertain. V was pared by 1 base and J by 3 bases, with 13 bases between. The CDR3 extends over 15 amino acids. Germline-derived CDR1 and CDR2 are SNHLY and FYNNEI.

The chain combines TRBV15 with TRBJ2-7, with a tentative D call TRBD2 (6 bases). Trimming took 3 bases from V and 2 from J, leaving 20 bases between them. The length of the CDR3 is 17 residues. In germline, CDR1 is LNHNV, CDR2 YYDKDF (reference sequence). The CDR3 region is CATSRSTSSATAYEQYF. The CDR3 coding sequence is TGTGCCACCAGCAGGTCTACTTCTAGCGCCACCGCCTACGAGCAGTACTTC.

This chain uses TRBV19 with TRBJ1-4, with unresolved D. CDR3 size: 12 residues. The germline gives CDR1 LNHDA, CDR2 SQIVND (reference sequence). CDR3 nucleotides: TGTCGCCCCACACCAACTAATGAAAAACTGTTTTTT. Amino acids: CRPTPTNEKLFF. Combining the CDR3 with reference TRBV19 and TRBJ1-4 gives the whole variable domain DGGITQSPKYLFRKEGQNVTLSCEQNLNHDAMYWYRQDPGQGLRLIYYSQIVNDFQKGDIAEGYSVSREKKESFPLTVTSAQKNPTAFYLCRPTPTNEKLFFGSGTQLSVL.

The chain combines TRBV2 with TRBJ2-3; D is ambiguous. This CDR3 region has 14 residues. Germline-derived CDR1 and CDR2 are SNHLY and FYNNEI. Trimming left V 6 bases short and J 5 bases short, with 15 bases between. The CDR3 region has the DNA TGTGCCAGCAGCCAAGAGTTGATGGTAGATACGCAGTATTTT. It translates to CASSQELMVDTQYF.

This clone showed up just once. The chain links TRBV11-1 to TRBJ2-5; D is perhaps TRBD1 (5 bases). Germline CDR1 SGHAT, CDR2 FQDESV (reference sequence). CDR3 size: 13 residues. V lost 8 bases and J 4 bases, leaving 14 bases between the germline ends. The CDR3 spells CASGWGVGETQYF. The DNA of the CDR3 is TGTGCCAGCGGATGGGGCGTGGGAGAGACCCAGTACTTC.

This clone was counted a single time. The genes are TRBV23-1 and TRBJ2-1; D perhaps matches TRBD2 (6 bases). TRBV23-1 falls under the ORF class, with uncertain function. V was pared by 11 bases and J by 7 bases, with 9 bases between. This CDR3 has 10 residues. CDR3 in amino acids: CAARGNEQFF. CDR3 nucleotide sequence: TGCGCCGCCCGGGGGAATGAGCAGTTCTTC.

CDR3 nucleotide sequence: TGCGCCAGCAGCCAAGAATACAGCCTAGCCCTTAGAGCAGATACGCAGTATTTT. This encodes CASSQEYSLALRADTQYF. The chain uses TRBV4-1 and TRBJ2-3; maybe TRBD2 (5 bases). This CDR3 is built from 18 residues. Trimming removed 0 bases at V and 4 bases at J, with 20 bases between. CDR1 is MGHRA, CDR2 YSYEKL, per germline.

This chain connects TRBV7-2 to TRBJ2-7; 11 bases agree with TRBD2. Looked up from germline, CDR1 is SGHTA and CDR2 is FQGNSA. With V trimmed by 6 bases and J by 8 bases, 12 bases remained unmatched. The CDR3 contains 15 residues. The CDR3 DNA sequence: TGTGCCAGCAGGCATAGCGGGAGGGCCGCGTTGCAGCAGTACTTC. This encodes CASRHSGRAALQQYF.